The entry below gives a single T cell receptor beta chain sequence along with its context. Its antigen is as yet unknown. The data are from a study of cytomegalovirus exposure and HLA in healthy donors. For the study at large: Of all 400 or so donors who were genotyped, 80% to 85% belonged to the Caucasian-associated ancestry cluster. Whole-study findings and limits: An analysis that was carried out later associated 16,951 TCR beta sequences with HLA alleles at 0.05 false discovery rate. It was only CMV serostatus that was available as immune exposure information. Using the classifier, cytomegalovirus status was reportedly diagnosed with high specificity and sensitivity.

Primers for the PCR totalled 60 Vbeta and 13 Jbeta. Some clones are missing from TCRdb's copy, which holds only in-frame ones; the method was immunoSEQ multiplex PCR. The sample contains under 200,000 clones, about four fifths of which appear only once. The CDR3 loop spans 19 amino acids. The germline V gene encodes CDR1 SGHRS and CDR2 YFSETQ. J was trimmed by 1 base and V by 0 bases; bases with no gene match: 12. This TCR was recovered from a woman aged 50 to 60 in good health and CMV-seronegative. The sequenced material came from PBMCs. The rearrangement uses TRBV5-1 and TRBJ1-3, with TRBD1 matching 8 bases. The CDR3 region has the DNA TGCGCCAGCAGCTTGGTGGCGGGACAGGAGGCGTATTCTGGAAACACCATATATTTT. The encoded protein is CASSLVAGQEAYSGNTIYF.